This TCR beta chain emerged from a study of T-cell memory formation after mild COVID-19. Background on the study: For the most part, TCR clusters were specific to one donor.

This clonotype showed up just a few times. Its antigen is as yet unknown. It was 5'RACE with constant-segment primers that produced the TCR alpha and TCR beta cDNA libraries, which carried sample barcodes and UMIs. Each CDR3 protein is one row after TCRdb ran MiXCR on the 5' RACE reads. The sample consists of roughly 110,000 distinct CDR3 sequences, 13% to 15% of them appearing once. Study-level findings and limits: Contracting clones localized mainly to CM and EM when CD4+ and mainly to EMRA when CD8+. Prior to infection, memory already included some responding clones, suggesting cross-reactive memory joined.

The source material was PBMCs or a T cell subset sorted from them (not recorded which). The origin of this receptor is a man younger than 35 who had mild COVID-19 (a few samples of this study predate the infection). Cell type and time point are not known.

CDR3 amino acids: CASGFLLRGGPTGELFF. The CDR3 bases are TGTGCTAGTGGTTTCCTCCTTCGGGGGGGCCCCACCGGGGAGCTGTTTTTT. The rearrangement joins TRBV12-5 to TRBJ2-2; 8 nucleotides align to TRBD2. CDR1 is LGHNT, CDR2 FRNRAP, per germline. V was clipped by 3 bases and J by 4 bases; unmatched bases: 10. The CDR3 length is 17 residues.